Detailed here is one T cell receptor (beta chain). Its antigen is currently unknown. Its ends do not fully match the called genes, so a read error is possible. This entry is derived from a study of CD8+CD57+ T cells in acquired aplastic anemia. Study details: Sorted CD4+ and CD8+ cells gave an average of roughly 3.2 ug of DNA.

This CDR3 has 12 residues. Germline CDR1 reads MDHEN; CDR2 reads SYDVKM. According to the study, genomic DNA was the template for TCR beta VDJ and CDR3 profiling. TCRdb re-derived calls from the reads in MiXCR, one entry per CDR3 protein. The sample holds some 200,000 distinct CDR3 sequences, roughly 50% seen once. Sequenced patients had shown CD8+CD57+ cell expansion by flow cytometry. Every patient had severe acquired aplastic anemia. Study results and caveats: Some 28 CD8+ CDR3 sequences occurred in both the patients and the controls.

Sequenced input: sorted CD4+, CD8+, or CD8+CD57+ T cells (not recorded which) from PBMCs. The TCR sequence derives from a human donor with aplastic anemia. The chain is built from TRBV28 and TRBJ1-1; no clear D. CDR3 nucleotide sequence: TGTGCCAGCAGTCTCCTCGCCACTGGAGCTTTCTTT. This gives the protein CASSLLATGAFF.